The sequence of this T cell receptor (beta chain) was determined in a study of T-cell memory formation after mild COVID-19. Each CDR3 protein gets one entry after TCRdb re-called the 5' RACE reads with MiXCR. The profile shows hundreds of thousands of distinct CDR3 sequences, less than 25% of them singletons. Whole-study results and caveats: Contracting CD4+ clones were located mainly in CM and EM, and CD8+ clones in EMRA.

This clonotype showed up just a few times. Its specificity is not known. Trimming pared 4 bases from V and 2 bases from J, leaving 17 bases between. The CDR3 consists of 16 residues. The sample comprised PBMCs or a T cell subset sorted from them (not recorded which). The origin of this receptor is an adult woman who had mild COVID-19 (a few samples of this study predate the infection). Cell type and time point are not known. The chain recombines TRBV12-3 or TRBV12-4 with TRBJ2-5, with D perhaps given as TRBD1 or TRBD2 (6 bases each). Written as DNA, the CDR3 is TGTGCCAGCAGTTCCTCCCTGAGGGGGAGGCAAGAGACCCAGTACTTC. Its translation is CASSSSLRGRQETQYF.